These 10 T cell receptor beta chains originate from one sample sequenced in a study of response to subunit inactivated influenza vaccine. TCRdb ran MiXCR on the RT-PCR reads and lists one entry per CDR3 protein. Of 500,000 to 700,000 distinct CDR3 sequences in the sample, less than 25% were seen once. The same data also contributed to another study, on T cells expressing NK-cell markers. Per that study: With UMIs, 5'RACE template switching was used to make TCR beta cDNA.

The sample consisted of CD4+ T cells sorted from PBMCs, taken 11 to 12 days after vaccination. The source is a man between 50 and 59 years old who received an inactivated influenza vaccine.

The chain employs TRBV4-2 and TRBJ1-1, with D unclear. Germline V lookup: CDR1 LGHNA, CDR2 YNFKEQ. The ends were cut back, 0 bases at V and 1 base at J, with 6 bases in the middle. This CDR3 spans 14 amino acids. This CDR3 reads CASSQDKGNTEAFF. The CDR3 DNA sequence: TGTGCCAGCAGCCAAGATAAGGGGAACACTGAAGCTTTCTTT.

This clonotype was found a few times. The chain employs TRBV11-2 and TRBJ1-1, with D possibly matching TRBD1 (5 bases). This CDR3 region has 15 residues. Looked up from germline, CDR1 is SGHAT and CDR2 is FQNNGV. Deletions cut 1 base from V and 7 bases from J, with 16 bases between. This chain's CDR3 is CASSLGSGPGIEAFF. The DNA for the CDR3 is TGTGCCAGCAGCTTAGGTTCGGGACCGGGAATTGAAGCTTTCTTT.

This clonotype was found a few times. The chain has TRBV30 and TRBJ2-1, with D perhaps TRBD1 (5 bases). The V gene's germline CDR1 is GTSNPN and CDR2 SVGIG (reference sequence). The V end lost 2 bases, the J end lost 0 bases, and 17 bases lay between the germline ends. The CDR3 covers 17 residues. The CDR3: CAWSTIRQTRSYNEQFF. DNA of the CDR3: TGTGCCTGGAGTACCATAAGACAGACCCGCTCCTACAATGAGCAGTTCTTC.

This clonotype was seen a handful of times. The gene calls are TRBV29-1 and TRBJ1-3; D unclear. This CDR3 has 11 residues. The ends were cut back, 2 bases at V and 4 bases at J, with 3 bases in the middle. The germline V gene encodes CDR1 SQVTM and CDR2 ANQGSEA. DNA for the CDR3: TGCAGCGTTGAAAGGGGAAACACCATATATTTT. This codes for CSVERGNTIYF. Based on the CDR3 plus reference TRBV29-1 and TRBJ1-3, the full variable domain is SAVISQKPSRDICQRGTSLTIQCQVDSQVTMMFWYRQQPGQSLTLIATANQGSEATYESGFVIDKFPISRPNLTFSTLTVSNMSPEDSSIYLCSVERGNTIYFGEGSWLTVV.

This clonotype was counted only a few times. In nucleotides, the CDR3 is TGTGCCAGCAGCTTAGCACGAACTAATGAAAAACTGTTTTTT. This sequence encodes CASSLARTNEKLFF. The chain couples TRBV7-9 to TRBJ1-4; D not resolved. Trimming took 0 bases from V and 1 from J, leaving 3 bases between them. Germline V gives CDR1 SEHNR, CDR2 FQNEAQ (reference sequence). The CDR3 extends over 14 amino acids.

The chain carries TRBV24-1 and TRBJ2-1; D may be TRBD1 or TRBD2 (5 bases each). Trimming removed 5 bases from V and 8 bases from J, with 21 bases in between. Germline CDR1 is KGHDR and CDR2 is SFDVKD. CDR3 length equals 16 residues. As DNA, the CDR3 is TGTGCCACCAGTGTCCCCTCCGGGGCGGGCGGAGATGAGCAGTTCTTC. It is translated as CATSVPSGAGGDEQFF.

This chain connects TRBV19 to TRBJ2-3; 8 nucleotides align to TRBD2. Trimming at V came to 4 bases and at J to 1 base, leaving 4 bases not matched to a gene. From germline, CDR1 is LNHDA and CDR2 SQIVND (reference sequence). The CDR3 runs 15 residues. The CDR3 loop reads CASSKLTSGTDTQYF. The CDR3 nucleotides read TGTGCCAGTAGTAAGCTGACTAGCGGCACAGATACGCAGTATTTT. The whole variable domain, filled in from reference TRBV19 and TRBJ2-3, reads DGGITQSPKYLFRKEGQNVTLSCEQNLNHDAMYWYRQDPGQGLRLIYYSQIVNDFQKGDIAEGYSVSREKKESFPLTVTSAQKNPTAFYLCASSKLTSGTDTQYFGPGTRLTVL.

A few counts support this clonotype. The chain carries TRBV20-1 and TRBJ2-3, with a tentative D call TRBD2 (6 bases). CDR1 and CDR2 from the germline V gene are DFQATT and SNEGSKA (reference sequence). The V gene lost 3 bases and the J gene lost 10 bases, with 20 bases spanning the gap. The CDR3 is made up of 14 amino acids. In nucleotides, the CDR3 is TGCAGTGCTAGTTATTCCCGTGGAGGGATGGCGCAGTATTTT. Translation: CSASYSRGGMAQYF.

The rearrangement uses TRBV12-3 or TRBV12-4 and TRBJ2-1, with 8 nucleotides matching TRBD2. The V and J ends lost 3 bases and 8 bases, in that order; junction bases with no gene match: 9. There are 15 residues in the CDR3. The CDR3 reads CASSFGGTSSYEQFF. The CDR3 nucleotides read TGTGCCAGCAGTTTTGGCGGGACTAGTTCCTATGAGCAGTTCTTC.

The chain carries TRBV7-9 and TRBJ2-5; D may correspond to TRBD1 or TRBD2 (5 bases each). The CDR3 spans 15 residues. Germline CDR1 is SEHNR and CDR2 is FQNEAQ (reference sequence). V was pared by 5 bases and J by 5 bases, with 18 bases between. The CDR3 loop reads CASSPYKRGGETQYF. CDR3 coding DNA: TGTGCCAGCAGCCCCTACAAGAGGGGCGGGGAGACCCAGTACTTC.